Below, 25 T cell receptor beta chains from the same sample are listed, as sequenced in a study of blood T cell repertoires in COVID-19. Measured with immunoSEQ multiplex PCR; TCRdb has only the in-frame clones, and not every one. Of about 240,000 clones in the sample, around 90% were seen once. Material: peripheral blood. All receptors derive from a woman in her 70s with active or convalescent COVID-19.

The V call is TRBV6-6, the J call TRBJ1-1; 9 bases are a match to TRBD1. V lost 7 bases and J lost 3; bases outside the gene matches: 6. This CDR3 is built from 14 residues. Germline V CDR1 and CDR2: MNHNY, SVGAGI (reference sequence). This chain's CDR3 is CASTYRDRDTEAFF. The CDR3 coding sequence is TGTGCCAGCACCTACCGGGACAGGGACACTGAAGCTTTCTTT.

This clone was observed once. The V and J genes are TRBV5-5 and TRBJ1-5; a weak D match, TRBD1 (6 bases). The CDR3 consists of 14 residues. Germline loops: CDR1 SGHKS, CDR2 YYEKEE (reference sequence). The ends were cut back, 7 bases at V and 5 bases at J, with 16 bases in the middle. CDR3 amino acids: CASSGAPGDQPQHF. CDR3 DNA sequence: TGTGCCAGCTCCGGGGCCCCAGGGGATCAGCCCCAGCATTTT.

This chain connects TRBV19 to TRBJ1-1, with 8 bases identical to TRBD1. Per the germline V gene, CDR1 is LNHDA and CDR2 is SQIVND (reference sequence). J was trimmed by 5 bases and V by 5 bases; bases with no gene match: 10. This CDR3 is built from 15 residues. The CDR3 sequence is CASSFLRGRGTEAFF. CDR3 nucleotide sequence: TGTGCCAGTAGTTTTCTCAGGGGGCGCGGGACTGAAGCTTTCTTT.

The chain employs TRBV6-2 or TRBV6-3 and TRBJ1-5, with D possibly TRBD1 on 6 matching bases. The germline V gene encodes CDR1 MNHEY and CDR2 SVGEGT. V lost 6 bases to trimming and J lost 5 bases, with 11 bases between them. This CDR3 spans 13 amino acids. The CDR3: CASSRGSHQPQHF. The CDR3 nucleotides read TGTGCCAGCAGCAGGGGCAGTCATCAGCCCCAGCATTTT.

This chain uses TRBV7-8 with TRBJ2-1; D not certain. The V end lost 3 bases, the J end lost 1 base, and 7 bases lay between the germline ends. Germline V lookup: CDR1 SGHVS, CDR2 FQNEAQ. The CDR3 loop spans 14 amino acids. CDR3 sequence: CASSFPKSYNEQFF. CDR3 nucleotides: TGTGCCAGCAGCTTCCCCAAATCCTACAATGAGCAGTTCTTC.

This clone was observed a handful of times. The chain uses TRBV7-2 and TRBJ2-3; TRBD2 agrees at 10 bases. Germline V CDR1 and CDR2: SGHTA, FQGNSA. This CDR3 spans 14 amino acids. V was pared by 5 bases and J by 3 bases, with 2 bases of the junction left unmatched. The CDR3: CASSGAGGTDTQYF. As DNA, the CDR3 is TGTGCCAGCAGCGGAGCGGGGGGGACAGATACGCAGTATTTT.

The rearrangement joins TRBV18 to TRBJ2-7; TRBD1 might be the D (5 bases). Germline values: CDR1 KGHSH, CDR2 LQKENI. This CDR3 comprises 15 residues. The germline V and J ends were trimmed by 3 bases and 1 base, with 13 bases remaining between them. For the CDR3, the DNA is TGTGCCAGCTCACCCCTGACAGCTAGGTCCTACGAGCAGTACTTC. This gives the protein CASSPLTARSYEQYF.

The chain recombines TRBV4-3 with TRBJ1-2; no firm D call. The germline V gene encodes CDR1 LGHNA and CDR2 YSLEER. V was shortened by 0 bases and J by 0 bases, with 8 bases between the two germline ends. This CDR3 is 15 amino acids long. In DNA, the CDR3 is TGCGCCAGCAGCCAAGAGGCGCAGGCTAACTATGGCTACACCTTC. This codes for CASSQEAQANYGYTF.

The rearrangement uses TRBV18 and TRBJ1-1, with D maybe TRBD1 (6 bases). This CDR3 region has 15 residues. The V and J ends lost 2 bases and 4 bases respectively, with 14 bases between them. CDR1 and CDR2 from the germline V gene are KGHSH and LQKENI. The CDR3 DNA sequence: TGTGCCAGCTCACCAACTGCGGGGGCGAGCACTGAAGCTTTCTTT. Amino acids: CASSPTAGASTEAFF.

The CDR3 DNA is TGCAGCGTTGAAGATTTCACCTTCCAGACAGGGACTGAAGCTTTCTTT. The encoded protein is CSVEDFTFQTGTEAFF. V and J are TRBV29-1 and TRBJ1-1; the match to TRBD1 covers 7 bases. The CDR3 sequence is 16 residues long. With V trimmed by 0 bases and J by 5 bases, 12 bases remained unmatched. From germline, CDR1 is SQVTM and CDR2 ANQGSEA.

This chain links TRBV19 with TRBJ1-3, with D tentatively TRBD1 (6 bases). Trimming stripped 3 bases from V and 0 bases from J, with 21 bases between. The CDR3 runs to 19 residues. Germline V CDR1 and CDR2: LNHDA, SQIVND (reference sequence). This CDR3 reads CASSIYNRVLTSSGNTIYF. CDR3 DNA: TGTGCCAGTAGTATTTATAACAGGGTTCTTACCAGCTCTGGAAACACCATATATTTT.

The chain recombines TRBV7-3 with TRBJ2-2; D is uncertain. The CDR3 has 13 amino acids. With 4 bases removed from V and 3 bases from J, the gap between germline ends came to 6 bases. From germline, CDR1 is SGHTA and CDR2 FQGTGA. The CDR3 is CASSSSDTGELFF. CDR3 in DNA: TGTGCCAGCAGCTCTTCGGACACCGGGGAGCTGTTTTTT.

The V call is TRBV3-1 (or the pseudogene TRBV3-2), the J call TRBJ1-3; 7 bases line up with TRBD1. The CDR3 contains 17 residues. Germline CDR1 LGHDT, CDR2 YNNKEL (reference sequence). The V gene end was trimmed by 0 bases and the J gene end by 1 base; junction bases not matched to a gene: 6. The CDR3 nucleotides read TGTGCCAGCAGCCAAGATTCTGGGACAGCATCTGGAAACACCATATATTTT. It yields the protein CASSQDSGTASGNTIYF.

The chain employs TRBV5-8 and TRBJ2-3; perhaps TRBD2 as D (6 bases). Trimming pared 4 bases from V and 3 bases from J, leaving 15 bases between. CDR3 length: 15 amino acids. CDR1 SGHTS and CDR2 YDEGEE come from the germline V gene. CDR3 residues: CASSPGLQRTDTQYF. CDR3 DNA sequence: TGTGCCAGCAGCCCGGGACTTCAAAGGACAGATACGCAGTATTTT.

This chain joins TRBV27 and TRBJ1-2, with a weak D call TRBD1 (6 bases). Trimming shortened V by 6 bases and J by 5 bases, and 16 bases separated the two germline ends. The CDR3 length is 14 residues. CDR1 MNHEY and CDR2 SMNVEV come from the germline V gene (reference sequence). This chain's CDR3 is CASRIQGQGYGYTF. In DNA, the CDR3 is TGTGCCAGCAGGATCCAGGGGCAGGGTTATGGCTACACCTTC.

The genes are TRBV5-1 and TRBJ1-3; D is possibly TRBD1 (6 bases). With 4 bases removed from V and 4 bases from J, the gap between germline ends came to 15 bases. Germline CDR1 and CDR2: SGHRS and YFSETQ. This CDR3 has 15 amino acids. CDR3 in DNA: TGCGCCAGCAGCCTGCTATCAGGGGTAGGAAACACCATATATTTT. Translation gives CASSLLSGVGNTIYF. Filled out from reference TRBV5-1 and TRBJ1-3, the complete variable domain reads KAGVTQTPRYLIKTRGQQVTLSCSPISGHRSVSWYQQTPGQGLQFLFEYFSETQRNKGNFPGRFSGRQFSNSRSEMNVSTLELGDSALYLCASSLLSGVGNTIYFGEGSWLTVV.

The V gene is TRBV29-1, the J gene TRBJ2-5; possibly TRBD1 for D (6 bases). CDR3 length: 13 amino acids. The germline V gene encodes CDR1 SQVTM and CDR2 ANQGSEA. V lost 4 bases to trimming and J lost 5 bases, with 14 bases between them. CDR3 sequence: CSVGTGKGETQYF. CDR3 DNA: TGCAGCGTTGGAACAGGGAAGGGTGAGACCCAGTACTTC. The complete variable domain, with remaining parts taken from reference TRBV29-1 and TRBJ2-5, reads SAVISQKPSRDICQRGTSLTIQCQVDSQVTMMFWYRQQPGQSLTLIATANQGSEATYESGFVIDKFPISRPNLTFSTLTVSNMSPEDSSIYLCSVGTGKGETQYFGPGTRLLVL.

Only one count was recorded for this clone. V usage is TRBV9 and J usage is TRBJ2-1; 8 nucleotides align to TRBD2. V was clipped by 1 base and J by 4 bases; unmatched bases: 7. The CDR3 is 16 amino acids. Germline V gives CDR1 SGDLS, CDR2 YYNGEE. The CDR3 spells CASSVRAGGNYNEQFF. CDR3 nucleotide sequence: TGTGCCAGCAGCGTAAGGGCGGGGGGAAATTACAATGAGCAGTTCTTC.

This sequence joins TRBV6-5 and TRBJ1-3; tentative D call: TRBD1 (5 bases). Germline lookup yields CDR1 MNHEY and CDR2 SVGAGI. There are 14 residues in the CDR3. Trimming pared 10 bases from V and 7 bases from J, leaving 20 bases between. CDR3 sequence reads: CAILTVLFGNTIYF. CDR3 nucleotide sequence: TGTGCCATCCTGACAGTACTTTTCGGTAACACCATATATTTT.

This clone was counted between two and nine times. The genes are TRBV7-2 and TRBJ2-2; D is possibly TRBD2 (7 bases). V lost 2 bases and J 3 bases, leaving 13 bases between the germline ends. The V gene's germline CDR1 is SGHTA and CDR2 FQGNSA. This CDR3 has 16 amino acids. This chain's CDR3 is CASSLRRGADTGELFF. The CDR3, as DNA: TGTGCCAGCAGCTTACGACGGGGGGCTGACACCGGGGAGCTGTTTTTT.

The V and J genes are TRBV4-2 and TRBJ2-7; the match to TRBD2 covers 9 bases. From germline, CDR1 is LGHNA and CDR2 YNFKEQ. J was trimmed by 3 bases and V by 1 base; bases with no gene match: 10. This CDR3 is 17 amino acids long. The CDR3 nucleotides are TGTGCCAGCAGCCAAGGGGGACCAGCGGGGGGCCTCTACGAGCAGTACTTC. Protein product: CASSQGGPAGGLYEQYF.

V gene TRBV6-2 or TRBV6-3 combines with J gene TRBJ2-1; TRBD2 agrees at 12 bases. V was pared by 4 bases and J by 10 bases, with 11 bases of the junction left unmatched. The CDR3 length is 16 residues. Germline-derived CDR1 and CDR2 are MNHEY and SVGEGT. CDR3 residues: CASSFWRTSGVGEQFF. CDR3 in DNA: TGTGCCAGCAGTTTTTGGAGGACTAGCGGGGTCGGAGAGCAGTTCTTC.

The chain recombines TRBV24-1 with TRBJ2-7, with 7 bases matching TRBD1. The germline gives CDR1 KGHDR, CDR2 SFDVKD. The trim removed 0 bases at V and 9 bases at J, leaving 13 bases unmatched. The CDR3 loop spans 16 amino acids. CDR3 sequence (DNA): TGTGCCACCAGTGATTTGCAGGACAGGTCAAGAAGGGGGCAGTACTTC. Its translation: CATSDLQDRSRRGQYF.

The V gene is TRBV18, the J gene TRBJ2-1, with D possibly matching TRBD1 (6 bases). Trimming removed 2 bases from V and 5 bases from J, with 13 bases in between. Per germline, CDR1 KGHSH and CDR2 LQKENI. CDR3 size: 15 residues. The CDR3 DNA sequence: TGTGCCAGCTCACCAGTACAGGGTGTCCACAATGAGCAGTTCTTC. It yields the protein CASSPVQGVHNEQFF.

The chain uses TRBV27 and TRBJ2-5; D may be TRBD2 (5 bases). CDR1 and CDR2 from the germline V gene are MNHEY and SMNVEV (reference sequence). The CDR3 has 12 amino acids. Trimming cost V 5 bases and J 7 bases, with 11 bases left between them. CDR3 nucleotides: TGTGCCAGCAGTCTTTTCGGAGGGACCCAGTACTTC. Translation gives CASSLFGGTQYF.